One and the same sample provided the 26 T cell receptor beta chains below, sequenced in a study of vaccination and CD4 T cells after COVID-19. Treatment noted: roughly 10-day PBMC culture with coronavirus spike peptide pools or control peptides (ViraFEST assay). Gathered ahead of the COVID-19 pandemic (2011-2018) were the CD4+ T cells of the unexposed donor. Antigens of these TCRs are unknown. The Oncomine TCR Beta short-read assay was what sequenced the DNA obtained from cultured CD4+ T cells. From the PCR reads, TCRdb called clonotypes with MiXCR, one entry per CDR3 protein. The sample carries approximately 7,100 distinct CDR3 sequences, roughly 50% recorded once. Sequences were obtained from CD4+ T cells from blood, cultured in vitro. Source of these receptors: a human donor in good health.

The rearrangement joins TRBV6-5 to TRBJ2-5; D call uncertain. The CDR3 contains 13 residues. V was trimmed by 0 bases and J by 3 bases, leaving 5 bases between them. The germline CDR1 and CDR2 sequences are MNHEY and SVGAGI. In DNA, the CDR3 is TGTGCCAGCAGTTACTCGATGAAAGAGACCCAGTACTTC. It specifies CASSYSMKETQYF.

The J gene is TRBJ2-3, the V gene TRBV5-4, with 7 bases matching TRBD2. Germline-derived CDR1 and CDR2 are SGHNT and YYREEE (reference sequence). Trimming cost V 4 bases and J 0 bases; bases outside gene matches: 20. The CDR3 spans 20 residues. The CDR3 reads CASSGEGGKGDRQSTDTQYF. CDR3 nucleotides: TGTGCCAGCAGCGGGGAGGGTGGGAAAGGGGACCGCCAAAGCACAGATACGCAGTATTTT. The full variable domain, its missing parts supplied by reference TRBV5-4 and TRBJ2-3, is ETGVTQSPTHLIKTRGQQVTLRCSSQSGHNTVSWYQQALGQGPQFIFQYYREEENGRGNFPPRFSGLQFPNYSSELNVNALELDDSALYLCASSGEGGKGDRQSTDTQYFGPGTRLTVL.

This chain joins TRBV27 and TRBJ1-1, with D unresolved. The ends were cut back, 5 bases at V and 7 bases at J, with 14 bases in the middle. Germline V gene sequence: CDR1 MNHEY, CDR2 SMNVEV (reference sequence). The CDR3 length is 13 residues. DNA for the CDR3: TGTGCCAGCAGTCGTAACCTCGGGATTGAAGCTTTCTTT. Translating gives CASSRNLGIEAFF.

The chain links TRBV10-2 to TRBJ1-5, with D possibly being TRBD1 (6 bases). Trimming pared 6 bases from V and 2 bases from J, leaving 17 bases between. The CDR3 is made up of 16 amino acids. Germline lookup yields CDR1 WSHSY and CDR2 SAAADI. The CDR3 loop is CASSPYQGTGNQPQHF. DNA of the CDR3: TGCGCCAGCAGCCCCTATCAGGGGACGGGCAATCAGCCCCAGCATTTT.

This clonotype was seen a few times. The V gene is TRBV20-1, the J gene TRBJ1-5, with D uncertain. Germline-derived CDR1 and CDR2 are DFQATT and SNEGSKA (reference sequence). Trimming removed 0 bases at V and 0 bases at J, with 12 bases between. The CDR3 totals 16 residues. The CDR3 DNA follows: TGCAGTGCTAGAGATACTGGGCGGTATAGCAATCAGCCCCAGCATTTT. Translated: CSARDTGRYSNQPQHF.

V is TRBV5-4 and J is TRBJ2-3; D unresolved. V was pared by 4 bases and J by 5 bases, with 8 bases between. Germline CDR1 is SGHNT and CDR2 is YYREEE (reference sequence). The CDR3 consists of 12 residues. DNA for the CDR3: TGTGCCAGCAGCCGGCCCGGAGATACGCAGTATTTT. Residues: CASSRPGDTQYF.

The chain is built from TRBV6-2 or TRBV6-3 and TRBJ1-2; the D gene is possibly TRBD1 (5 bases). Germline V gene data show CDR1 as MNHEY and CDR2 as SVGEGT. The CDR3 covers 13 residues. Trimming stripped 6 bases from V and 4 bases from J, with 12 bases between. CDR3 sequence: CASRYQGFYGYTF. In nucleotides, the CDR3 is TGTGCCAGCAGATATCAGGGATTCTATGGCTACACCTTC.

The chain couples TRBV19 to TRBJ1-2; D is unresolved. Germline CDR1 reads LNHDA; CDR2 reads SQIVND (reference sequence). Trimming removed 3 bases at V and 4 bases at J, with 9 bases between. The CDR3 runs 13 residues. The DNA for the CDR3 is TGTGCCAGTAGTATGCGGGGTCCCTATGGCTACACCTTC. Its protein product is CASSMRGPYGYTF.

This clonotype occurred a few times. The chain employs TRBV19 and TRBJ1-6; the D is unclear. Trimming removed 1 base at V and 5 bases at J, with 12 bases between. The CDR3 is 16 amino acids. In germline, CDR1 is LNHDA, CDR2 SQIVND (reference sequence). The CDR3 coding sequence is TGTGCCAGTAGTATAGGAAGGATGTTCGATAATTCACCCCTCCACTTT. This codes for CASSIGRMFDNSPLHF.

This clonotype turned up a few times. V gene TRBV10-3 combines with J gene TRBJ2-7, with 8 bases identical to TRBD1. Germline loops: CDR1 ENHRY, CDR2 SYGVKD. V lost 4 bases to trimming and J lost 6 bases; unmatched junction nucleotides: 11. This CDR3 is built from 15 residues. The CDR3 sequence is CAISGGLRQGFEQYF. The CDR3 DNA follows: TGTGCCATCAGTGGGGGACTCCGACAGGGGTTCGAGCAGTACTTC.

The V and J genes are TRBV7-2 and TRBJ2-2, with 7 bases matching TRBD2. Per the germline V gene, CDR1 is SGHTA and CDR2 is FQGNSA. Trimming at V came to 5 bases and at J to 3 bases, leaving 6 bases not matched to a gene. The CDR3 has 15 amino acids. The CDR3 region has the DNA TGTGCCAGCAGCCGGACTAGAGGCGACACCGGGGAGCTGTTTTTT. Residues: CASSRTRGDTGELFF.

The rearrangement links TRBV7-2 to TRBJ2-1; D is uncertain. The germline V gene encodes CDR1 SGHTA and CDR2 FQGNSA. CDR3 size: 12 residues. V gave up 5 bases and J gave up 9 bases, with 11 bases separating them. This CDR3 reads CASSPPGPEQFF. The CDR3, as DNA: TGTGCCAGCAGCCCCCCTGGTCCTGAGCAGTTCTTC. Variable domain in full (rest from reference TRBV7-2 and TRBJ2-1): GAGVSQSPSNKVTEKGKDVELRCDPISGHTALYWYRQSLGQGLEFLIYFQGNSAPDKSGLPSDRFSAERTGGSVSTLTIQRTQQEDSAVYLCASSPPGPEQFFGPGTRLTVL.

The chain recombines TRBV28 with TRBJ2-2; no reliable D call. The germline V and J ends were trimmed by 3 bases and 4 bases, with 15 bases remaining between them. The CDR3 contains 16 residues. Germline V gene lookup returns CDR1 MDHEN and CDR2 SYDVKM. The CDR3 DNA reads as TGTGCCAGCAGTTTGTGGGCCTTGGAGAGCACCGGGGAGCTGTTTTTT. This codes for CASSLWALESTGELFF.

A few counts support this clonotype. The chain couples TRBV20-1 to TRBJ1-3; D remains ambiguous. There are 11 residues in the CDR3. Germline values: CDR1 DFQATT, CDR2 SNEGSKA (reference sequence). V dropped 5 bases and J dropped 8 bases, with 10 bases sitting between them. CDR3 coding DNA: TGCAGTGCTTTTCATGGGGACACCATATATTTT. Residues: CSAFHGDTIYF.

This clonotype has a handful of counts. The genes are TRBV27 and TRBJ2-1; 8 bases align to TRBD2. Trimming took 4 bases from V and 4 from J; bases not matched to a gene: 6. The CDR3 is made up of 15 amino acids. Looked up from germline, CDR1 is MNHEY and CDR2 is SMNVEV (reference sequence). CDR3 in amino acids: CASSSGGTLYNEQFF. CDR3 DNA: TGTGCCAGCAGTTCGGGGGGGACACTTTACAATGAGCAGTTCTTC.

This clonotype was recorded only once. The chain joins TRBV10-3 to TRBJ2-7; 12 bases match TRBD1. Unmatched junction bases numbered 17, after V lost 6 bases and J lost 5 bases. The CDR3 covers 18 residues. CDR1 ENHRY and CDR2 SYGVKD come from the germline V gene. The CDR3 DNA reads TGTGCCATCAGCTTTTCCCCACCCTCCGGGACAGGGGGCAACGAGCAGTACTTC. Amino acids: CAISFSPPSGTGGNEQYF.

This clonotype showed up just a few times. The chain couples TRBV27 to TRBJ2-5; the match to TRBD1 covers 12 bases. Germline CDR1 is MNHEY and CDR2 is SMNVEV (reference sequence). This CDR3 is 18 amino acids long. The V and J ends lost 3 bases and 5 bases, in that order; junction bases with no gene match: 13. The CDR3 loop reads CASSFSEGTGGRRETQYF. Written as DNA, the CDR3 is TGTGCCAGCAGTTTCTCCGAGGGGACAGGGGGCCGGAGGGAGACCCAGTACTTC.

The genes are TRBV6-1 and TRBJ2-7; 8 positions agree with TRBD2. This CDR3 is 14 amino acids long. V gave up 7 bases and J gave up 0 bases; unmatched junction bases: 5. Germline-derived CDR1 and CDR2 are MNHNS and SASEGT. The CDR3 bases are TGTGCCAGCAAGGCGGGAGGCCCCTCCTACGAGCAGTACTTC. It translates to CASKAGGPSYEQYF.

In this sample, this clonotype turned up a few times. The chain carries TRBV19 and TRBJ1-2, with TRBD1 matching over 7 bases. The CDR3 extends over 13 amino acids. Trimming removed 6 bases from V and 7 bases from J; junction bases left unmatched: 8. Germline assignment: CDR1 LNHDA and CDR2 SQIVND (reference sequence). Written as DNA, the CDR3 is TGTGCCAGTAGACGTCAACAGGGGTCTGGCTACACCTTC. This encodes CASRRQQGSGYTF.

V is TRBV30 and J is TRBJ2-1, with 10 positions matching TRBD2. The ends lost 5 bases at V and 2 bases at J; junction bases unmatched: 6. The CDR3 is 15 residues long. Germline lookup yields CDR1 GTSNPN and CDR2 SVGIG (reference sequence). Written as DNA, the CDR3 is TGTGCCTGGGAGACAGCGGGAGGGGCCTACAATGAGCAGTTCTTC. It translates to CAWETAGGAYNEQFF.

The V and J genes are TRBV7-2 and TRBJ2-2; 10 bases agree with TRBD1. The CDR3 is made up of 16 amino acids. CDR1 is SGHTA and CDR2 is FQGNSA in the germline V gene. V trimming: 5 bases; J trimming: 5 bases; junction bases outside the gene matches: 8. This CDR3 reads CASSEDRGRRTGELFF. The CDR3 DNA is TGTGCCAGCAGCGAAGACAGGGGGCGCCGAACCGGGGAGCTGTTTTTT.

This clonotype has only a few counts. V and J are TRBV15 and TRBJ1-2; possible D gene TRBD1, 6 bases. Trimming removed 0 bases from V and 14 bases from J, with 16 bases in between. Per germline, CDR1 LNHNV and CDR2 YYDKDF (reference sequence). The CDR3 runs to 13 residues. The CDR3 protein is CATSRDRIGGSTF. As DNA, the CDR3 is TGTGCCACCAGCAGAGATCGTATAGGGGGGTCGACCTTC.

This sequence joins TRBV19 and TRBJ1-1; 8 nucleotides match TRBD1. Germline CDR1 and CDR2: LNHDA and SQIVND (reference sequence). Trimming took 6 bases from V and 6 from J; bases not matched to a gene: 12. The CDR3 runs to 15 residues. The CDR3 here is CASRPRSGGLPEAFF. Here the CDR3 DNA reads TGTGCCAGTAGGCCGAGGTCAGGGGGCCTCCCTGAAGCTTTCTTT.

The chain carries TRBV19 and TRBJ2-5, with TRBD2 matching 8 bases. The V and J ends lost 5 bases and 5 bases, in that order; junction bases with no gene match: 7. Germline CDR1 reads LNHDA; CDR2 reads SQIVND (reference sequence). There are 14 residues in the CDR3. CDR3 nucleotides: TGTGCCAGTAGTCAAGTGCGGGGGGCGGAGACCCAGTACTTC. As protein: CASSQVRGAETQYF.

This clonotype was detected a few times. The chain recombines TRBV15 with TRBJ2-3, with TRBD2 matching over 7 bases. The germline CDR1 and CDR2 sequences are LNHNV and YYDKDF (reference sequence). V was pared by 2 bases and J by 2 bases, with 4 bases of the junction left unmatched. This CDR3 region has 15 residues. CDR3 sequence (DNA): TGTGCCACCAGCAGAAGAGCGGGACCCACAGATACGCAGTATTTT. Amino acids: CATSRRAGPTDTQYF.

The chain couples TRBV5-4 to TRBJ2-2, with TRBD2 matching 9 bases. Trimming removed 2 bases from V and 4 bases from J; junction bases left unmatched: 3. The CDR3 has 15 amino acids. Germline CDR1 and CDR2: SGHNT and YYREEE (reference sequence). This CDR3 reads CASSFPTSGTGELFF. CDR3 DNA sequence: TGTGCCAGCAGCTTCCCGACTAGCGGCACCGGGGAGCTGTTTTTT.